These 23 T cell receptor beta chains were all obtained from the same sample, sequenced in a study of shared clonotypes between healthy human individuals. TCRdb's table, derived via immunoSEQ multiplex PCR, lists solely in-frame clones and lacks some. The data show about 2,500,000 clones, with around 90% seen just once and around 0.14% held by the top ten. Input material: naive CD4+ T cells sorted from blood. Regarding subset: CD45RA+ positively selected. The receptors were gathered from a man between 18 and 29 years old in good health.

As concerns this clone: Other nucleotide sequences in the sample specify the same CDR3. The chain links TRBV5-1 to TRBJ2-2, with D possibly TRBD1 on 6 matching bases. The CDR3 runs to 15 residues. Trimming took off 4 bases at V and 0 bases at J, with 10 bases between the two ends. CDR1 is SGHRS and CDR2 is YFSETQ in the germline V gene. The CDR3: CASSIGQTNTGELFF. For the CDR3, the DNA is TGCGCCAGCAGCATAGGACAGACGAACACCGGGGAGCTGTTTTTT.

The V gene is TRBV12-5, the J gene TRBJ2-2; 8 positions match TRBD1. Germline assignment: CDR1 LGHNT and CDR2 FRNRAP. There are 15 residues in the CDR3. The trim removed 6 bases at V and 6 bases at J, leaving 9 bases unmatched. The CDR3 protein is CASGAITGGPGELFF. The CDR3 DNA sequence: TGTGCTAGTGGGGCGATAACAGGGGGACCCGGGGAGCTGTTTTTT. Together with reference TRBV12-5 and TRBJ2-2, the CDR3 gives the full variable domain: DARVTQTPRHKVTEMGQEVTMRCQPILGHNTVFWYRQTMMQGLELLAYFRNRAPLDDSGMPKDRFSAEMPDATLATLKIQPSEPRDSAVYFCASGAITGGPGELFFGEGSRLTVL.

CDR3 in amino acids: CARLIGTERGGSPLHF. The CDR3 DNA is TGTGCCAGGCTGATAGGGACAGAAAGGGGTGGTTCACCCCTCCACTTT. The chain uses TRBV7-9 and TRBJ1-6; TRBD1 agrees at 7 bases. CDR1 and CDR2 (germline): SEHNR, FQNEAQ (reference sequence). V shed 9 bases and J 9 bases; nucleotides not matched to a gene: 17. The length of the CDR3 is 16 residues. The complete variable domain, with remaining parts taken from reference TRBV7-9 and TRBJ1-6, reads DTGVSQNPRHKITKRGQNVTFRCDPISEHNRLYWYRQTLGQGPEFLTYFQNEAQLEKSRLLSDRFSAERPKGSFSTLEIQRTEQGDSAMYLCARLIGTERGGSPLHFGNGTRLTVT.

The chain joins TRBV7-9 to TRBJ1-1; D is uncertain. The CDR3 runs to 15 residues. The V and J ends lost 4 bases and 0 bases respectively, with 12 bases between them. The germline CDR1 and CDR2 sequences are SEHNR and FQNEAQ (reference sequence). In DNA form, the CDR3 reads TGTGCCAGCAGCTCCACCGACACCTTGAACACTGAAGCTTTCTTT. Its translation is CASSSTDTLNTEAFF.

This sequence joins TRBV5-1 and TRBJ1-5; D gene ambiguous. The CDR3 runs 13 residues. CDR1 and CDR2 (germline): SGHRS, YFSETQ. V was cut by 0 bases and J by 10 bases, with 11 bases left in between. Here the CDR3 reads CASSLERYGPQHF. The CDR3 DNA follows: TGCGCCAGCAGCTTGGAAAGGTACGGACCCCAGCATTTT.

V usage is TRBV19 and J usage is TRBJ2-6; 8 bases map to TRBD2. Germline V gene sequence: CDR1 LNHDA, CDR2 SQIVND (reference sequence). V lost 5 bases to trimming and J lost 11 bases; unmatched junction nucleotides: 2. The CDR3 consists of 12 residues. CDR3 bases: TGTGCCAGTAGTCCGGGGGGGGACGTCCTGACTTTC. Its translation is CASSPGGDVLTF.

V gene TRBV27 combines with J gene TRBJ2-7; D gene uncertain. The germline gives CDR1 MNHEY, CDR2 SMNVEV (reference sequence). This CDR3 is built from 15 residues. Trimming took 4 bases from V and 0 from J, leaving 13 bases between them. Here the CDR3 reads CASSSPISHSYEQYF. The DNA for the CDR3 is TGTGCCAGCAGTTCCCCCATCAGTCACTCCTACGAGCAGTACTTC.

This clone was seen a few times. DNA of the CDR3: TGTGCCACCAGCAGAGAGAACAGGGCCGGCAATCAGCCCCAGCATTTT. This sequence encodes CATSRENRAGNQPQHF. This rearrangement joins TRBV15 to TRBJ1-5, with a weak D call TRBD1 (6 bases). The CDR3 spans 16 residues. V was cut by 0 bases and J by 2 bases, with 11 bases left in between. The germline V gene has CDR1 LNHNV and CDR2 YYDKDF (reference sequence).

This chain joins TRBV30 and TRBJ2-2, with unresolved D. Germline CDR1 and CDR2: GTSNPN and SVGIG (reference sequence). CDR3 size: 14 residues. V dropped 5 bases and J dropped 1 base, with 11 bases sitting between them. CDR3 sequence reads: CAWQPRRNTGELFF. CDR3 coding DNA: TGTGCCTGGCAGCCTAGGCGGAACACCGGGGAGCTGTTTTTT.

For this clone: The sample holds other DNA sequences that translate to the same CDR3. This sequence joins TRBV18 and TRBJ2-2, with unresolved D. With 2 bases removed from V and 3 bases from J, the gap between germline ends came to 4 bases. Germline-derived CDR1 and CDR2 are KGHSH and LQKENI. The CDR3 is made up of 13 amino acids. This CDR3 is CASSPGDTGELFF. CDR3 bases: TGTGCCAGCTCACCAGGGGACACCGGGGAGCTGTTTTTT.

The chain joins TRBV6-6 to TRBJ1-1, with D perhaps TRBD1 (6 bases). The V gene's germline CDR1 is MNHNY and CDR2 SVGAGI (reference sequence). The CDR3 has 13 residues. The ends were cut back, 10 bases at V and 5 bases at J, with 17 bases in the middle. The CDR3 DNA reads as TGTGCCACCTCCCCGGGGAGGGGGACTGAAGCTTTCTTT. Protein product: CATSPGRGTEAFF.

The J gene is TRBJ1-3, the V gene TRBV6-6; TRBD1 might be the D (5 bases). The CDR3 has 13 amino acids. Trimming took 6 bases from V and 2 from J, leaving 8 bases between them. Germline V gene sequence: CDR1 MNHNY, CDR2 SVGAGI (reference sequence). DNA of the CDR3: TGTGCCAGCAGCGGGACCGCTGGAAACACCATATATTTT. It translates to CASSGTAGNTIYF.

This sequence joins TRBV6-6 and TRBJ1-2, with 7 bases that match TRBD1. The CDR3 contains 15 residues. V was clipped by 0 bases and J by 2 bases; unmatched bases: 3. The germline CDR1 and CDR2 sequences are MNHNY and SVGAGI (reference sequence). The CDR3 spells CASSYSGTVNYGYTF. Here the CDR3 DNA reads TGTGCCAGCAGTTACTCGGGGACAGTCAACTATGGCTACACCTTC.

This sequence joins TRBV5-4 and TRBJ1-2; D is ambiguous. Germline V CDR1 and CDR2: SGHNT, YYREEE (reference sequence). The CDR3 runs 13 residues. V was cut by 0 bases and J by 4 bases, with 7 bases left in between. The CDR3 DNA reads as TGTGCCAGCAGCTTGGCGTTGGGCTATGGCTACACCTTC. It encodes CASSLALGYGYTF.

This chain connects TRBV5-4 to TRBJ2-3; D is perhaps TRBD1 (5 bases). Germline V gene lookup returns CDR1 SGHNT and CDR2 YYREEE (reference sequence). The CDR3 length is 13 residues. Between the trimmed V and J ends, which lost 5 bases and 2 bases, there was a span of 9 bases. The CDR3 protein is CASRDTNTDTQYF. The CDR3 nucleotides read TGTGCCAGCAGGGACACCAACACAGATACGCAGTATTTT.

The V and J genes are TRBV6-5 and TRBJ1-4, with 7 bases identical to TRBD1. The germline V gene has CDR1 MNHEY and CDR2 SVGAGI. V was pared by 5 bases and J by 7 bases, with 10 bases of the junction left unmatched. This CDR3 contains 15 residues. The CDR3 is CASSTLGQQTEKLFF. Here the CDR3 DNA reads TGTGCCAGCAGTACGTTGGGACAGCAAACTGAAAAACTGTTTTTT.

This CDR3 is CASSFLAESTDTQYF. CDR3 DNA sequence: TGTGCCAGCTCTTTCCTAGCGGAAAGCACAGATACGCAGTATTTT. This sequence joins TRBV18 and TRBJ2-3; 7 nucleotides agree with TRBD2. CDR3 length: 15 amino acids. The germline gives CDR1 KGHSH, CDR2 LQKENI. The J segment lost 0 bases and the V segment lost 6 bases, leaving 6 bases of the junction unmatched.

The V call is TRBV28, the J call TRBJ2-2; D tentatively reads TRBD1 or TRBD2 (5 bases each). CDR1 and CDR2 (germline): MDHEN, SYDVKM. V shed 4 bases and J shed 1 base, with 13 bases lying between them. This CDR3 is 16 amino acids long. CDR3 bases: TGTGCCAGCAGTTGGGACCCCAAATGGAACACCGGGGAGCTGTTTTTT. Its translation: CASSWDPKWNTGELFF.

This rearrangement joins TRBV30 to TRBJ1-2; D is perhaps TRBD1 (5 bases). CDR1 is GTSNPN, CDR2 SVGIG, per germline (reference sequence). With 1 base removed from V and 7 bases from J, the gap between germline ends came to 13 bases. The CDR3 runs to 13 residues. CDR3 DNA: TGTGCCTGGAGTGCGCAGGGAGTCGGTGGCTACACCTTC. It yields the protein CAWSAQGVGGYTF.

V usage is TRBV5-1 and J usage is TRBJ1-3; weak D call: TRBD1 (6 bases). The CDR3 loop spans 17 amino acids. CDR1 and CDR2 from the germline V gene are SGHRS and YFSETQ. Trimming pared 4 bases from V and 0 bases from J, leaving 17 bases between. This chain's CDR3 is CASSRGDGRTSGNTIYF. The DNA for the CDR3 is TGCGCCAGCAGCAGGGGGGACGGAAGAACCTCTGGAAACACCATATATTTT.

V usage is TRBV7-2 and J usage is TRBJ2-7; D unclear. Germline loops: CDR1 SGHTA, CDR2 FQGNSA. V lost 3 bases and J lost 3, with 15 bases in between. This CDR3 contains 15 residues. The CDR3 nucleotides read TGTGCCAGCAGCTTGTCCGGTGCTACAAACTACGAGCAGTACTTC. It encodes CASSLSGATNYEQYF.

Regarding this clone: The same CDR3 can be traced to other DNA sequences in this sample. The chain joins TRBV19 to TRBJ1-1; a weak D match, TRBD1 (6 bases). Germline V gene sequence: CDR1 LNHDA, CDR2 SQIVND (reference sequence). V lost 6 bases to trimming and J lost 6 bases, with 14 bases between them. CDR3 length: 13 residues. For the CDR3, the DNA is TGTGCCAGTAGGAAACAGGGTGGGTCTGAAGCTTTCTTT. This translates into CASRKQGGSEAFF.

The chain recombines TRBV7-3 with TRBJ2-7; the D gene is possibly TRBD2 (5 bases). Germline CDR1 reads SGHTA; CDR2 reads FQGTGA. The ends were cut back, 3 bases at V and 3 bases at J, with 15 bases in the middle. This CDR3 spans 15 amino acids. Here the CDR3 DNA reads TGTGCCAGCAGCTTTCGGGATCCCAATTACTACGAGCAGTACTTC. Amino acids: CASSFRDPNYYEQYF.